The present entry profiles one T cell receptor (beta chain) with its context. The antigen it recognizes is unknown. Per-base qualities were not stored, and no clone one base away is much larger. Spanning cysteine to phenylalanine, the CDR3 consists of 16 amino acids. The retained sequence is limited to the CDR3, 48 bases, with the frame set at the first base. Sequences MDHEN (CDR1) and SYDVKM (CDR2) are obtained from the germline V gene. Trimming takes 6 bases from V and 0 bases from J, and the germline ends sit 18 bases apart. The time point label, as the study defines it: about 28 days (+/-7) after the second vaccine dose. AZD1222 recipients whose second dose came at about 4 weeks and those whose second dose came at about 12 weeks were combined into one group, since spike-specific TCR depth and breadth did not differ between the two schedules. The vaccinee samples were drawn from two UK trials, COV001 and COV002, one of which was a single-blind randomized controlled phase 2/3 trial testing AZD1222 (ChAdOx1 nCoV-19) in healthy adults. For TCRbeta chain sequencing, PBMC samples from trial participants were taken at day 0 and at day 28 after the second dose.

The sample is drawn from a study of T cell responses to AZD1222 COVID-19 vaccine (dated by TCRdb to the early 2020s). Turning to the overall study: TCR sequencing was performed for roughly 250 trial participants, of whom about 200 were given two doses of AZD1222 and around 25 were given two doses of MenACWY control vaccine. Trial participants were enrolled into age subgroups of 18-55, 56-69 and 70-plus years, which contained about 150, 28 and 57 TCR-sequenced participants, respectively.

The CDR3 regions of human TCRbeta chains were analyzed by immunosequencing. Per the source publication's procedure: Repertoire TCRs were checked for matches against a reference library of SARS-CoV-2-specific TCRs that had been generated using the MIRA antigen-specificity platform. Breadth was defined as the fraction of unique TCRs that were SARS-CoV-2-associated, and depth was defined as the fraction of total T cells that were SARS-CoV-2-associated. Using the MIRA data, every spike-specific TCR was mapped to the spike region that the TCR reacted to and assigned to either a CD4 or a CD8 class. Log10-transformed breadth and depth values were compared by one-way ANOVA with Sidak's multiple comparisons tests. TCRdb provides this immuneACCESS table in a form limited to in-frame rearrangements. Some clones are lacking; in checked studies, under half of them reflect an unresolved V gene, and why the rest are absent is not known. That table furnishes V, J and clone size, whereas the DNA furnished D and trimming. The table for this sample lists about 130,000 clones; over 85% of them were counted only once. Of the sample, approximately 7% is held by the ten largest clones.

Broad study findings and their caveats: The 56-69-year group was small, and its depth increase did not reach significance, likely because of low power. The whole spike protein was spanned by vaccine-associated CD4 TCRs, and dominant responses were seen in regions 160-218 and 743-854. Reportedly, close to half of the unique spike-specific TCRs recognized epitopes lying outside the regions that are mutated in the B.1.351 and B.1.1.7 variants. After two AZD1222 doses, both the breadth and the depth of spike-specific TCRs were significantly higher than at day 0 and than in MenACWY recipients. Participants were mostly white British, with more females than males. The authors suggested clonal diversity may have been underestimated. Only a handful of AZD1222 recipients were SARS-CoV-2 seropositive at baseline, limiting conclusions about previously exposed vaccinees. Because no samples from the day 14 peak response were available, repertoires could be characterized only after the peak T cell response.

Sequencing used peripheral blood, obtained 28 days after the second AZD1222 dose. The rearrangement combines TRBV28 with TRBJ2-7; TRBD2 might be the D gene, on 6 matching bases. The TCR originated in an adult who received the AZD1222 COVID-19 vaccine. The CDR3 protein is CASSHNPLGSSYEQYF. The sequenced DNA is TGTGCCAGCAGCCATAATCCGCTCGGGAGCTCCTACGAGCAGTACTTC.